This T cell receptor (beta chain) came from a study of T cells in Graves' hyperthyroidism and ophthalmopathy. This clonotype was counted at least ten times. TCR beta CDR3 region amplification was performed from RNA transcripts. HTBI primers were used for first-round RT-PCR of the TCR CDR3. TCRdb reprocessed the multiplex PCR reads via MiXCR and lists one record per CDR3 protein. This table has under 450,000 distinct CDR3 sequences, about 15% appearing once. V was trimmed by 6 bases and J by 1 base, leaving 12 bases between them. The CDR3 is 13 residues long. Per germline, CDR1 DFQATT and CDR2 SNEGSKA (reference sequence).

This rearrangement joins TRBV20-1 to TRBJ1-1; D possibly corresponds to TRBD1 (5 bases). The sample consisted of blood. The sequence was obtained from a woman in her thirties with Graves' hyperthyroidism that later progressed to Graves' ophthalmopathy. CDR3 in DNA: TGCAGTGCGTCGACAGTAGCGAACACTGAAGCTTTCTTT. It encodes CSASTVANTEAFF.